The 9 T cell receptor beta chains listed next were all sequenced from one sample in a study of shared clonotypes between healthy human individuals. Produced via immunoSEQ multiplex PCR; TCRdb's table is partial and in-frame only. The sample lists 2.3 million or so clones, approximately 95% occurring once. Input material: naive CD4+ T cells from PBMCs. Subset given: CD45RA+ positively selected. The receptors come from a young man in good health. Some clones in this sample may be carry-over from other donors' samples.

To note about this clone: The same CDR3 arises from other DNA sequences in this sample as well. The CDR3 bases are TGTGCCAGCAGGACAGGTCAGGGATCCTACGAGCAGTACTTC. Translated: CASRTGQGSYEQYF. The rearrangement links TRBV6-1 to TRBJ2-7; TRBD1 is a possible D gene (6 bases). CDR3 length: 14 residues. Germline CDR1 reads MNHNS; CDR2 reads SASEGT. V was cut by 6 bases and J by 1 base, with 13 bases left in between.

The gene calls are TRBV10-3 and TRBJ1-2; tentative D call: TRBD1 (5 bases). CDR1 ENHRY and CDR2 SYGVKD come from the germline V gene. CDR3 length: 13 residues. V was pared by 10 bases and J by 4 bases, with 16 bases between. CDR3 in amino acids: CASTRPGSYGYTF. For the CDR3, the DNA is TGTGCCAGCACCCGACCAGGGAGCTATGGCTACACCTTC.

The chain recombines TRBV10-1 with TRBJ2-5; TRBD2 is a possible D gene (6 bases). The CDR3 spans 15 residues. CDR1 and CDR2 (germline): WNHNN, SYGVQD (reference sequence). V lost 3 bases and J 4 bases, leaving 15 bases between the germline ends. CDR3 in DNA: TGCGCCAGCAGTGATATCGGGAGTTCGGGAGAGACCCAGTACTTC. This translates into CASSDIGSSGETQYF.

CDR3 DNA sequence: TGTGCCAGCAGCTTAGGTCCGGGACTAGGGAACACAGATACGCAGTATTTT. This translates into CASSLGPGLGNTDTQYF. This chain links TRBV7-3 with TRBJ2-3, with 8 bases that match TRBD2. The J segment lost 2 bases and the V segment lost 2 bases, leaving 9 bases of the junction unmatched. This CDR3 comprises 17 residues. The V gene's germline CDR1 is SGHTA and CDR2 FQGTGA. The variable domain in full, with the rest retrieved from reference TRBV7-3 and TRBJ2-3, is GAGVSQTPSNKVTEKGKYVELRCDPISGHTALYWYRQSLGQGPEFLIYFQGTGAADDSGLPNDRFFAVRPEGSVSTLKIQRTERGDSAVYLCASSLGPGLGNTDTQYFGPGTRLTVL.

In DNA, the CDR3 is TGTGCCAGCAGTCATGGACTAGGATTAAGCCATGAGCAGTTCTTC. Translated, it gives CASSHGLGLSHEQFF. The J gene is TRBJ2-1, the V gene TRBV28, with 7 bases identical to TRBD2. Germline values: CDR1 MDHEN, CDR2 SYDVKM. The CDR3 length is 15 residues. Trimming cost V 5 bases and J 8 bases; bases outside gene matches: 12.

The CDR3 DNA follows: TGCGCCAGCAGCTTGGGTCCCTGGGAGGTCTACAATGAGCAGTTCTTC. This sequence encodes CASSLGPWEVYNEQFF. The chain recombines TRBV5-1 with TRBJ2-1; TRBD2 might be the D (6 bases). Trimming shortened V by 0 bases and J by 3 bases, and 13 bases separated the two germline ends. The CDR3 runs 16 residues. CDR1 SGHRS and CDR2 YFSETQ come from the germline V gene.

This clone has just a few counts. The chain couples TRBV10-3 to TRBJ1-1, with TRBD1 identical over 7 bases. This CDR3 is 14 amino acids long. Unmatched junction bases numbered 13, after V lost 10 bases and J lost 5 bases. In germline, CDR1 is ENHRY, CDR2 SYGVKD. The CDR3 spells CATRTTGLQTEAFF. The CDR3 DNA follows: TGTGCCACACGCACGACAGGGTTACAGACTGAAGCTTTCTTT.

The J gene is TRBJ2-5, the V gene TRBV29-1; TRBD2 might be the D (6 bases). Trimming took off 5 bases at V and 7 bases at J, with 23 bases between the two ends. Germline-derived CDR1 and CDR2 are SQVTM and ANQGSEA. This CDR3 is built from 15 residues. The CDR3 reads CSVKFGGTLWGTQYF. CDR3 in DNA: TGCAGCGTTAAATTCGGCGGGACCCTCTGGGGGACCCAGTACTTC.

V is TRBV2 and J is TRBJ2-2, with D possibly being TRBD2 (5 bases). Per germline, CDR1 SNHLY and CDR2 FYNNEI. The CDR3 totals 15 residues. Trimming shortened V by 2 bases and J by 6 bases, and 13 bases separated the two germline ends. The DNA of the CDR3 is TGTGCCAGCAGTGAATCGCCCCTCGGGGCCGGGGAGCTGTTTTTT. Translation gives CASSESPLGAGELFF.